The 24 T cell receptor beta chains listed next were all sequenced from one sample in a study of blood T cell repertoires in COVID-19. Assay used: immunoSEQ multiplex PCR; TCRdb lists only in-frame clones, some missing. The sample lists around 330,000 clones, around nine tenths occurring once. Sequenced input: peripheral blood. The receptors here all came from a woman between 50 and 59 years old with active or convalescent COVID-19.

In DNA, the CDR3 is TGCGCCAGCAGTGACTTGGGGAGCTACGAGCAGTACTTC. It is translated as CASSDLGSYEQYF. The chain recombines TRBV10-1 with TRBJ2-7, with D possibly TRBD2 on 5 matching bases. CDR3 length: 13 amino acids. The germline gives CDR1 WNHNN, CDR2 SYGVQD (reference sequence). V lost 3 bases and J lost 3, with 9 bases in between.

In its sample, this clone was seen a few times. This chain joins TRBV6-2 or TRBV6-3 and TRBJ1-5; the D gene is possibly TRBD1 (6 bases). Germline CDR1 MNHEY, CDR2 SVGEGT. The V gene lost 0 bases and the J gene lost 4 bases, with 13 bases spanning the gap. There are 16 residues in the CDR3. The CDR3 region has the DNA TGTGCCAGCAGTTACTCGGGGGCGTTGAGTAATCAGCCCCAGCATTTT. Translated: CASSYSGALSNQPQHF.

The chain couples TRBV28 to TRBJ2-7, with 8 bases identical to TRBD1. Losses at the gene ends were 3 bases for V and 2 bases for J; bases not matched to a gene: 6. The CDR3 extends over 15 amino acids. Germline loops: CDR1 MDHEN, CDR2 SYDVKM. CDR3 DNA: TGTGCCAGCAGTTTTCTCGGACAGGGCCCCTACGAGCAGTACTTC. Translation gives CASSFLGQGPYEQYF.

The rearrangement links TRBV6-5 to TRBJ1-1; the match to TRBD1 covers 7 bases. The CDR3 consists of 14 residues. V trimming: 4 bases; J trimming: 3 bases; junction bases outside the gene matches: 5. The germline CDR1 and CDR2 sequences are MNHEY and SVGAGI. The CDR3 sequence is CASSSQGLDTEAFF. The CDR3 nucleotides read TGTGCCAGCAGTTCACAGGGGCTGGACACTGAAGCTTTCTTT.

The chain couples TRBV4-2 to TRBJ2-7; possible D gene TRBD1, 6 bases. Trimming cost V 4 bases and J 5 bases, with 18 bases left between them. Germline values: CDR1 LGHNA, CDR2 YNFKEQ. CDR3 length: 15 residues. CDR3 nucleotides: TGTGCCAGCAGCCCCGGACAGAGCCAAGAAAACGAGCAGTACTTC. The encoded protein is CASSPGQSQENEQYF.

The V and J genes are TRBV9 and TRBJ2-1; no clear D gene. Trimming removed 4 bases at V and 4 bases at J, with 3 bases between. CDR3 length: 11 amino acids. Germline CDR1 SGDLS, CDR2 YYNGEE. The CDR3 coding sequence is TGTGCCAGCAGCCTATACAATGAGCAGTTCTTC. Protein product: CASSLYNEQFF.

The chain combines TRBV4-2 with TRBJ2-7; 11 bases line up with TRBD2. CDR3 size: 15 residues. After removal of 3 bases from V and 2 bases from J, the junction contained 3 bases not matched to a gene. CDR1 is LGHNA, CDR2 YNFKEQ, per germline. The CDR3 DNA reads TGTGCCAGCAGCCAGCTAGCGGGGGGACCCTACGAGCAGTACTTC. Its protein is CASSQLAGGPYEQYF.

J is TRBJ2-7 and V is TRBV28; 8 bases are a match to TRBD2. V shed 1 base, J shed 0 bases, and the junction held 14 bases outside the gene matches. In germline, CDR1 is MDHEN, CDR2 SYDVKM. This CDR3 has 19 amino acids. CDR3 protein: CASSLYFQDPSGRSYEQYF. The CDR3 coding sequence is TGTGCCAGCAGTTTATATTTTCAAGACCCTAGCGGGCGCTCCTACGAGCAGTACTTC.

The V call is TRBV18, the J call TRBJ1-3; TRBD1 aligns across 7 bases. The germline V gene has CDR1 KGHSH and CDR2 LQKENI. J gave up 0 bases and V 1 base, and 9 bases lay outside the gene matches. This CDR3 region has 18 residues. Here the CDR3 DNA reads TGTGCCAGCTCACCACGATCAGGGACAGTTATCTCTGGAAACACCATATATTTT. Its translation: CASSPRSGTVISGNTIYF.

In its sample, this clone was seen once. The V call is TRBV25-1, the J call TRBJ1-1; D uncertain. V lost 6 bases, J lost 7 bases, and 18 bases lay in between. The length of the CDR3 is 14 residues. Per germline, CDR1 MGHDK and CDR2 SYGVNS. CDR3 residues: CASSLPGSDGEAFF. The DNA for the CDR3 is TGTGCCAGCAGCCTCCCCGGGAGTGACGGTGAAGCTTTCTTT.

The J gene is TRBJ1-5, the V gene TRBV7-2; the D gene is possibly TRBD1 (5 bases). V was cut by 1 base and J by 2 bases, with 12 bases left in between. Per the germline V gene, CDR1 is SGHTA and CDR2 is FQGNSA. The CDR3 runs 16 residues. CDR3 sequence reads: CASSLGRGIRNQPQHF. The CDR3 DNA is TGTGCCAGCAGCTTAGGGAGGGGAATCCGCAATCAGCCCCAGCATTTT.

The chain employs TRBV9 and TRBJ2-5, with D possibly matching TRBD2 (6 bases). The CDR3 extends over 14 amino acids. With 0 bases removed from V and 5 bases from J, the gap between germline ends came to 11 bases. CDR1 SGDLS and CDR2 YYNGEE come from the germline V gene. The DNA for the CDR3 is TGTGCCAGCAGCGTAGAAGCGGGCGGGGAGACCCAGTACTTC. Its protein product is CASSVEAGGETQYF.

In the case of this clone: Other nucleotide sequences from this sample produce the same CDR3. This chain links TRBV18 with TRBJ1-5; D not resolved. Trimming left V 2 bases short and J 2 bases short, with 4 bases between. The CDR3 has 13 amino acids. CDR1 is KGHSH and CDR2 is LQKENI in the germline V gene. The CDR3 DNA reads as TGTGCCAGCTCACCAGCGCGCAATCAGCCCCAGCATTTT. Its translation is CASSPARNQPQHF.

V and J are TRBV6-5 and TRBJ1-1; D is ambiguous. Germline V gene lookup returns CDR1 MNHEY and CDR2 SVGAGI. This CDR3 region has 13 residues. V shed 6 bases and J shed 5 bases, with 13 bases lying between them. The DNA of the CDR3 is TGTGCCAGCAGCCCGCGGGCCAAAACTGAAGCTTTCTTT. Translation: CASSPRAKTEAFF.

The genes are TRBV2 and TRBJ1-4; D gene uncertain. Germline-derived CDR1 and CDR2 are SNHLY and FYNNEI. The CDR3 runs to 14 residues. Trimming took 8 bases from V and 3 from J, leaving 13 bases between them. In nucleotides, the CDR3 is TGTGCCAGCCGGGTCGGAAGTCCTAATGAAAAACTGTTTTTT. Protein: CASRVGSPNEKLFF.

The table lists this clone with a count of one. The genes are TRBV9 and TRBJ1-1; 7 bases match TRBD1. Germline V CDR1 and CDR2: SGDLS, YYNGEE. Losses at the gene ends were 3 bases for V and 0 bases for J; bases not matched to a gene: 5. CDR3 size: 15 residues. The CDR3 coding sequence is TGTGCCAGCAGCGGACACAGGGGTATGAACACTGAAGCTTTCTTT. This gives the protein CASSGHRGMNTEAFF.

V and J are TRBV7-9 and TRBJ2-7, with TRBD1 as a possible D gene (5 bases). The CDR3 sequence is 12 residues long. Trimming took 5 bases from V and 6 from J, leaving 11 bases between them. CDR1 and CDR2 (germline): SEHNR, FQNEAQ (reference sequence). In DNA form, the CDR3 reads TGTGCCAGCAGCCTCCAGGGCTCCGAGCAGTACTTC. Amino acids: CASSLQGSEQYF.

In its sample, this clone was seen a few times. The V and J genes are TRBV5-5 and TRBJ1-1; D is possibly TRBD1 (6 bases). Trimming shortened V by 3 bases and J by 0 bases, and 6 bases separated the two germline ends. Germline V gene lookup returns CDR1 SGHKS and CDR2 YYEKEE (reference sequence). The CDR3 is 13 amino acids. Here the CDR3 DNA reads TGTGCCAGCAGCTGGACAGTGAACACTGAAGCTTTCTTT. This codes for CASSWTVNTEAFF. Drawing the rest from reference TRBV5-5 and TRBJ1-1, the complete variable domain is DAGVTQSPTHLIKTRGQQVTLRCSPISGHKSVSWYQQVLGQGPQFIFQYYEKEERGRGNFPDRFSARQFPNYSSELNVNALLLGDSALYLCASSWTVNTEAFFGQGTRLTVV.

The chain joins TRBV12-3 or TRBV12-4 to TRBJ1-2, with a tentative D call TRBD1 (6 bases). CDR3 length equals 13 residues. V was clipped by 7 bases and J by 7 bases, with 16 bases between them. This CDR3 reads CASTVGGAGGYTF. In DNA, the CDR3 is TGTGCCAGCACCGTCGGGGGGGCGGGTGGCTACACCTTC.

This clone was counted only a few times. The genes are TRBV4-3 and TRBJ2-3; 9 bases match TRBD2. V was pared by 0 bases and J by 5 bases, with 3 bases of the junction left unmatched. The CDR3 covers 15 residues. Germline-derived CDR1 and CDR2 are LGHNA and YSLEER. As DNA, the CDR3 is TGCGCCAGCAGCCAAGATCGTAGCGGGGGAGATACGCAGTATTTT. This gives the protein CASSQDRSGGDTQYF.

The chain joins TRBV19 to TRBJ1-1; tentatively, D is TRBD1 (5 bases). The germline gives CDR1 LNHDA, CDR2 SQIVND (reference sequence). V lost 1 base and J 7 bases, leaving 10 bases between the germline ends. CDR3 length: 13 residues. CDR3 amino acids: CASSIGRGIEAFF. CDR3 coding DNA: TGTGCCAGTAGTATAGGGAGGGGAATTGAAGCTTTCTTT.

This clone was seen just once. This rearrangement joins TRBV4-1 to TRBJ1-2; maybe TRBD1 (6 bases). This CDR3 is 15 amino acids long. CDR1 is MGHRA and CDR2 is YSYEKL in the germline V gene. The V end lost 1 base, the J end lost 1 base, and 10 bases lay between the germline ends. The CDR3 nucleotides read TGCGCCAGCAGCCAAGGGGGGCCGAATAACTATGGCTACACCTTC. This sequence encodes CASSQGGPNNYGYTF.

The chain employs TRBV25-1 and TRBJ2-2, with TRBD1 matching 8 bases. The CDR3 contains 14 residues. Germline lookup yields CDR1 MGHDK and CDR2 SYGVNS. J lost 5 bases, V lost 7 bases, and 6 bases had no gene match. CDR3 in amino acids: CASNLRQGTGELFF. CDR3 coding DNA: TGTGCCAGCAATTTGAGACAGGGGACCGGGGAGCTGTTTTTT.

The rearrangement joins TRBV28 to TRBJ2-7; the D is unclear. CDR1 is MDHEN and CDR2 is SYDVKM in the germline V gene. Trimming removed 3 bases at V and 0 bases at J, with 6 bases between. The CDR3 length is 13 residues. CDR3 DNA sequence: TGTGCCAGCAGTTTCCTCAGCTCCTACGAGCAGTACTTC. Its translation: CASSFLSSYEQYF.